This T cell receptor (beta chain) is drawn from a study of shared clonotypes between healthy human individuals. This table comes from immunoSEQ multiplex PCR, and its TCRdb copy is limited to in-frame clones, with some not included. This table has over 1.4 million clones, more than 95% appearing once. The TCR comes from a man aged 25 to 40 in good health. The sequencing sample was made of naive CD4+ T cells sorted from blood. Subset defined: CD45RA+ positively selected.

The CDR3 DNA reads TGTGCCAGCAGACCCTTTCCCCACAGGGGGAATGAGCAGTTCTTC. It encodes CASRPFPHRGNEQFF. J is TRBJ2-1 and V is TRBV11-2; 8 nucleotides align to TRBD1. The J segment lost 7 bases and the V segment lost 6 bases, leaving 11 bases of the junction unmatched. Germline V gives CDR1 SGHAT, CDR2 FQNNGV. The length of the CDR3 is 15 residues.